This TCR beta chain was recovered during a study of blood T cell repertoires in COVID-19. CDR1 and CDR2 from the germline V gene are SGHDN and FVKESK. CDR3 size: 15 residues. With 1 base clipped from V and 3 bases from J, the junction kept 3 bases outside the gene matches. Original data processing: Amplification from reference gene primers served as the basis for estimated nucleated cell counts. Assay used: immunoSEQ multiplex PCR; TCRdb lists only in-frame clones, some missing. V and J calls and clone size come straight from that table; D and trimming were deduced from the DNA. The data show hundreds of thousands of clones, around 87% seen once.

Sequencing was performed on PBMCs or T cells enriched from blood (not recorded which). This chain joins TRBV14 and TRBJ2-7; 10 bases match TRBD1. This receptor was taken from a woman aged 45-65 years who had recovered from COVID-19. CDR3 protein: CASSQGWDRGYEQYF. CDR3 nucleotide sequence: TGTGCCAGCAGCCAAGGATGGGACAGGGGCTACGAGCAGTACTTC.